These 25 T cell receptor beta chains were all obtained from the same sample, sequenced in a study of blood T cell repertoires in COVID-19. TCRdb's table, derived via immunoSEQ multiplex PCR, lists solely in-frame clones and lacks some. The data show about 170,000 clones, roughly four fifths seen once. The sequenced sample was peripheral blood. The receptors were sampled from an elderly woman with COVID-19, enrolled during active disease.

The chain combines TRBV11-2 with TRBJ2-7; TRBD1 matches at 8 bases. Trimming at V came to 5 bases and at J to 4 bases, leaving 7 bases not matched to a gene. Germline lookup yields CDR1 SGHAT and CDR2 FQNNGV. There are 14 residues in the CDR3. The CDR3 DNA is TGTGCCAGCAGCCACCCCGGGACAGGATACGAGCAGTACTTC. Its translation is CASSHPGTGYEQYF.

The rearrangement joins TRBV27 to TRBJ2-2; a weak D match, TRBD1 (6 bases). The CDR3 loop spans 16 amino acids. V lost 3 bases, J lost 0 bases, and 11 bases lay in between. Germline CDR1 MNHEY, CDR2 SMNVEV (reference sequence). Written as DNA, the CDR3 is TGTGCCAGCAGTTTCGGAGACAGGACGAACACCGGGGAGCTGTTTTTT. As protein: CASSFGDRTNTGELFF.

This chain uses TRBV5-1 with TRBJ2-6, with TRBD1 matching over 7 bases. Per the germline V gene, CDR1 is SGHRS and CDR2 is YFSETQ. The CDR3 has 15 residues. V dropped 2 bases and J dropped 2; count of bases not matched to a gene: 1. The CDR3 here is CASSFTGAGANVLTF. The CDR3 nucleotides are TGCGCCAGCAGCTTTACAGGGGCTGGGGCCAACGTCCTGACTTTC.

The chain links TRBV11-3 to TRBJ2-3, with 7 bases matching TRBD1. V trimming: 2 bases; J trimming: 4 bases; junction bases outside the gene matches: 6. This CDR3 contains 15 residues. Germline V lookup: CDR1 SGHNT, CDR2 YENEEA. Written as DNA, the CDR3 is TGTGCCAGCAGCTTAAGCCAGGGGGACGCAGATACGCAGTATTTT. It translates to CASSLSQGDADTQYF.

This clone was observed a few times. The chain combines TRBV7-6 with TRBJ2-1; 7 nucleotides agree with TRBD1. Germline V CDR1 and CDR2: SGHVS, FNYEAQ. Trimming at V came to 4 bases and at J to 0 bases, leaving 3 bases not matched to a gene. CDR3 length equals 15 residues. The CDR3 DNA is TGTGCCAGCAGCTCGACAGGGAGCTCCTACAATGAGCAGTTCTTC. It is translated as CASSSTGSSYNEQFF. The full variable domain, its missing parts supplied by reference TRBV7-6 and TRBJ2-1, is GAGVSQSPRYKVTKRGQDVALRCDPISGHVSLYWYRQALGQGPEFLTYFNYEAQQDKSGLPNDRFSAERPEGSISTLTIQRTEQRDSAMYRCASSSTGSSYNEQFFGPGTRLTVL.

The rearrangement joins TRBV19 to TRBJ1-3; D call uncertain. Germline V lookup: CDR1 LNHDA, CDR2 SQIVND (reference sequence). CDR3 length: 14 amino acids. V lost 10 bases and J lost 0, with 13 bases in between. The chain's CDR3 is CATSPSYSGNTIYF. The CDR3 nucleotides are TGTGCCACATCGCCTAGTTACTCTGGAAACACCATATATTTT.

This clone was seen more than once but under ten times. The chain recombines TRBV5-1 with TRBJ2-3, with a possible D match to TRBD2 (5 bases). Germline assignment: CDR1 SGHRS and CDR2 YFSETQ. V was pared by 7 bases and J by 10 bases, with 19 bases between. This CDR3 is built from 13 residues. As DNA, the CDR3 is TGCGCCAGCGGCGACCGCGCCTCGAGGGCGCAGTATTTT. This gives the protein CASGDRASRAQYF.

The chain combines TRBV19 with TRBJ2-7; 7 positions agree with TRBD1. The CDR3 has 14 amino acids. V shed 4 bases and J 0 bases; nucleotides not matched to a gene: 3. Per the germline V gene, CDR1 is LNHDA and CDR2 is SQIVND (reference sequence). In DNA, the CDR3 is TGTGCCAGTAGTAATGCAGGGGGCTCCTACGAGCAGTACTTC. Translation: CASSNAGGSYEQYF.

J is TRBJ1-5 and V is TRBV12-3 or TRBV12-4; TRBD1 matches 8 bases. Trimming removed 6 bases from V and 6 bases from J; junction bases left unmatched: 4. The CDR3 runs to 13 residues. For the CDR3, the DNA is TGTGCCAGCAGGAAACAGGGGGGTCAGCCCCAGCATTTT. Protein: CASRKQGGQPQHF.

In DNA form, the CDR3 reads TGTGCCACCCGTGGGGGCACCTACGAGCAGTACTTC. It translates to CATRGGTYEQYF. The V and J genes are TRBV10-3 and TRBJ2-7; maybe TRBD1 (6 bases). Germline loops: CDR1 ENHRY, CDR2 SYGVKD. Trimming left V 10 bases short and J 2 bases short, with 12 bases between. The CDR3 is made up of 12 amino acids.

The CDR3 DNA follows: TGTGCCAGCAGCTCCCAGGCAGATACGCAGTATTTT. The encoded protein is CASSSQADTQYF. The chain couples TRBV11-3 to TRBJ2-3; unclear D gene. Trimming took off 4 bases at V and 4 bases at J, with 6 bases between the two ends. The CDR3 is 12 residues long. Germline V gene data show CDR1 as SGHNT and CDR2 as YENEEA.

The CDR3 loop reads CAWSPFNNEQFF. CDR3 in DNA: TGTGCCTGGAGCCCTTTTAACAATGAGCAGTTCTTC. The rearrangement uses TRBV30 and TRBJ2-1, with D hard to call. In germline, CDR1 is GTSNPN, CDR2 SVGIG (reference sequence). The CDR3 length is 12 residues. V was cut by 3 bases and J by 5 bases, with 8 bases left in between.

V and J are TRBV25-1 and TRBJ2-5, with a possible D match to TRBD1 (5 bases). Germline V gene sequence: CDR1 MGHDK, CDR2 SYGVNS. The CDR3 consists of 13 residues. V was pared by 6 bases and J by 4 bases, with 12 bases between. DNA of the CDR3: TGTGCCAGCAGCGACAGACGTGGAGAGACCCAGTACTTC. It encodes CASSDRRGETQYF.

In the case of this clone: Other DNA sequences of this sample code for an identical CDR3. The chain couples TRBV18 to TRBJ2-5; D not certain. Per the germline V gene, CDR1 is KGHSH and CDR2 is LQKENI. V gave up 1 base and J gave up 4 bases, with 7 bases separating them. This CDR3 has 13 amino acids. This CDR3 reads CASSPLGGETQYF. CDR3 DNA: TGTGCCAGCTCACCACTTGGCGGAGAGACCCAGTACTTC.

This chain joins TRBV19 and TRBJ1-4; 9 bases fit TRBD1. The CDR3 loop spans 14 amino acids. The V gene end was trimmed by 5 bases and the J gene end by 5 bases; junction bases not matched to a gene: 3. Germline V lookup: CDR1 LNHDA, CDR2 SQIVND (reference sequence). The CDR3 spells CASSYGTGNEKLFF. The CDR3 DNA reads TGTGCCAGTAGTTACGGGACAGGGAATGAAAAACTGTTTTTT.

The rearrangement links TRBV3-1 (or the pseudogene TRBV3-2) to TRBJ2-7; a weak D match, TRBD1 (6 bases). Trimming took off 2 bases at V and 1 base at J, with 9 bases between the two ends. Germline V gene data show CDR1 as LGHDT and CDR2 as YNNKEL (reference sequence). This CDR3 has 14 residues. The CDR3: CASSQLDRSYEQYF. In DNA form, the CDR3 reads TGTGCCAGCAGCCAACTTGACAGGTCCTACGAGCAGTACTTC.

The genes are TRBV11-2 and TRBJ2-3; 11 bases are shared with TRBD2. The CDR3 is made up of 19 amino acids. Looked up from germline, CDR1 is SGHAT and CDR2 is FQNNGV. Germline trimming cut 1 base from V and 2 bases from J; bases unmatched to any gene: 11. The CDR3 bases are TGTGCCAGCAGCTTAGTTCGGCTAGCGGGGGGCGGGACCACAGATACGCAGTATTTT. Encoded protein: CASSLVRLAGGGTTDTQYF.

The chain uses TRBV9 and TRBJ1-1; no clear D gene. Germline assignment: CDR1 SGDLS and CDR2 YYNGEE. The CDR3 covers 13 residues. Trimming pared 4 bases from V and 2 bases from J, leaving 9 bases between. The CDR3 spells CASSPTANTEAFF. In DNA, the CDR3 is TGTGCCAGCAGCCCTACCGCAAACACTGAAGCTTTCTTT.

This sequence joins TRBV12-3 or TRBV12-4 and TRBJ1-2; D might be TRBD1 (5 bases). Trimming left V 10 bases short and J 7 bases short, with 19 bases between. This CDR3 region has 13 residues. The DNA of the CDR3 is TGTGCCATCCGAGGACACCCGCCTGGTGGCTACACCTTC. It translates to CAIRGHPPGGYTF.

The V and J genes are TRBV10-1 and TRBJ2-1, with D tentatively TRBD2 (6 bases). Germline CDR1 reads WNHNN; CDR2 reads SYGVQD (reference sequence). The germline V and J ends were trimmed by 3 bases and 4 bases, with 13 bases remaining between them. The CDR3 loop spans 15 amino acids. Here the CDR3 DNA reads TGCGCCAGCAGTGACCCCGGGACTGGATACAATGAGCAGTTCTTC. Residues: CASSDPGTGYNEQFF.

In its sample, this clone was seen a few times. The genes are TRBV28 and TRBJ1-5; tentatively, D is TRBD1 (5 bases). CDR3 length: 14 amino acids. Germline CDR1 and CDR2: MDHEN and SYDVKM. Trimming shortened V by 5 bases and J by 6 bases, and 14 bases separated the two germline ends. The CDR3 loop is CASSQGGRRQPQHF. The DNA of the CDR3 is TGTGCCAGCAGTCAGGGAGGGCGCCGTCAGCCCCAGCATTTT.

V and J are TRBV6-2 or TRBV6-3 and TRBJ1-2; D gene unclear. The V gene's germline CDR1 is MNHEY and CDR2 SVGEGT. The CDR3 totals 14 residues. V lost 1 base, J lost 2 bases, and 8 bases lay in between. CDR3 coding DNA: TGTGCCAGCAGTTACTTTGGGCAGAACTATGGCTACACCTTC. Translation: CASSYFGQNYGYTF.

This chain links TRBV6-2 or TRBV6-3 with TRBJ1-2; 11 nucleotides match TRBD1. The J segment lost 4 bases and the V segment lost 5 bases, leaving 3 bases of the junction unmatched. Germline-derived CDR1 and CDR2 are MNHEY and SVGEGT. This CDR3 has 14 amino acids. CDR3 sequence: CASSRDRGAYGYTF. CDR3 sequence (DNA): TGTGCCAGCAGTCGGGACAGGGGGGCCTATGGCTACACCTTC.

The V and J genes are TRBV5-6 and TRBJ1-4; 7 bases fit TRBD1. The CDR3 has 15 amino acids. CDR1 and CDR2 (germline): SGHDT, YYEEEE. With 0 bases clipped from V and 8 bases from J, the junction kept 7 bases outside the gene matches. The CDR3 sequence: CASSLAPGTVEKLFF. In nucleotides, the CDR3 is TGTGCCAGCAGCTTGGCCCCCGGGACAGTCGAAAAACTGTTTTTT. Based on the CDR3 plus reference TRBV5-6 and TRBJ1-4, the full variable domain is DAGVTQSPTHLIKTRGQQVTLRCSPKSGHDTVSWYQQALGQGPQFIFQYYEEEERQRGNFPDRFSGHQFPNYSSELNVNALLLGDSALYLCASSLAPGTVEKLFFGSGTQLSVL.

The gene calls are TRBV6-2 or TRBV6-3 and TRBJ1-2; perhaps TRBD1 as D (5 bases). CDR1 and CDR2 from the germline V gene are MNHEY and SVGEGT. Trimming took off 2 bases at V and 5 bases at J, with 9 bases between the two ends. This CDR3 has 13 amino acids. Here the CDR3 reads CASSYRQGYGYTF. In nucleotides, the CDR3 is TGTGCCAGCAGTTACCGCCAGGGTTATGGCTACACCTTC.